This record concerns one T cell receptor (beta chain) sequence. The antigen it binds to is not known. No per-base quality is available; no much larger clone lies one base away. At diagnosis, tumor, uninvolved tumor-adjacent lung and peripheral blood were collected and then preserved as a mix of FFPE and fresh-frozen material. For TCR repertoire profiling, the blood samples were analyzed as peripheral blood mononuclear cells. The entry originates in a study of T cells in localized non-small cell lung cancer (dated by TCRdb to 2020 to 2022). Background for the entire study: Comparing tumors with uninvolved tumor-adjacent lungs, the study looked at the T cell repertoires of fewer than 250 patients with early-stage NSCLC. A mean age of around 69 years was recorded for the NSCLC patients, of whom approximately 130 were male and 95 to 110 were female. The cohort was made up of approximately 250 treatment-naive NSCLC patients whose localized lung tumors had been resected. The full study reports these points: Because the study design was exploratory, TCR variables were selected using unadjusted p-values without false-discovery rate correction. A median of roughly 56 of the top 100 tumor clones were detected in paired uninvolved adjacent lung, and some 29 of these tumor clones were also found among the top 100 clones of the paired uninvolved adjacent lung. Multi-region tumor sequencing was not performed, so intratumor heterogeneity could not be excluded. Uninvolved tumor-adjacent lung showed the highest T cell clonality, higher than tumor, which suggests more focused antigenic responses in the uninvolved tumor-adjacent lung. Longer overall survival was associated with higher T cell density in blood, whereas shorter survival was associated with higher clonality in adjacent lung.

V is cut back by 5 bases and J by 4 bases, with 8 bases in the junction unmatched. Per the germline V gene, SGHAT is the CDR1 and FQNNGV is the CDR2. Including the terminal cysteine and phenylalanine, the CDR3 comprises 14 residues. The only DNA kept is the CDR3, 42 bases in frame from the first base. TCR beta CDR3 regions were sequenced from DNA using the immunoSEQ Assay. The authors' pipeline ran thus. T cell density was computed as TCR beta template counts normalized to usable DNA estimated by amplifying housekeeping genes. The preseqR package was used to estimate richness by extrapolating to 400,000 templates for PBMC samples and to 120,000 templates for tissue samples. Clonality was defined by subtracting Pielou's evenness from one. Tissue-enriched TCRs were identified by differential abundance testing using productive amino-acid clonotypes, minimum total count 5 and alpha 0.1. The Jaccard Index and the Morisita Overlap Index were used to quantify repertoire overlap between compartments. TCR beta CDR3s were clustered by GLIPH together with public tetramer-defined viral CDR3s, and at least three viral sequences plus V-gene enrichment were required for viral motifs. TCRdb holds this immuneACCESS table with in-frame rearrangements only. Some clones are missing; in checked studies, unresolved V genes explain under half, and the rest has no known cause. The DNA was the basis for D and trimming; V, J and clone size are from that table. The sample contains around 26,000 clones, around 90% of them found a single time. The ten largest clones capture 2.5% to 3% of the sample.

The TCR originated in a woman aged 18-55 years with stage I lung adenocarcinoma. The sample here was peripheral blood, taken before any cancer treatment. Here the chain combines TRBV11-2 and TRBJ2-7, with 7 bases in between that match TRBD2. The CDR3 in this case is CASSRGDTGYEQYF. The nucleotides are TGTGCCAGCAGCCGGGGGGATACGGGATACGAGCAGTACTTC.